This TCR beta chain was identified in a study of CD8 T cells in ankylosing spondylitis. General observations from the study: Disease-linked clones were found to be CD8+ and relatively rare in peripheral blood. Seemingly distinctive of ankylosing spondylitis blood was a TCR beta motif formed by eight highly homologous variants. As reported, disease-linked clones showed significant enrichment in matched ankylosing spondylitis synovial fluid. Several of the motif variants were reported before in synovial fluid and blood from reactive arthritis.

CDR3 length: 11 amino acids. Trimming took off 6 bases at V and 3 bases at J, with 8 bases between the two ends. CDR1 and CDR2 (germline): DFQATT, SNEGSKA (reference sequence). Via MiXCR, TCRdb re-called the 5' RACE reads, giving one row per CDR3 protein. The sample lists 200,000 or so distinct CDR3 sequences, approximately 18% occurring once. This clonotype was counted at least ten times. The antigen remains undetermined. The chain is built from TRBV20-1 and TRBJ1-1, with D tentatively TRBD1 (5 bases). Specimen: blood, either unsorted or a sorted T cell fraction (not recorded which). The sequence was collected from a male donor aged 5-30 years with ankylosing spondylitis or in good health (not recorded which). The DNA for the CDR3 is TGCAGTGCAGGAGGGGACACTGAAGCTTTCTTT. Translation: CSAGGDTEAFF.